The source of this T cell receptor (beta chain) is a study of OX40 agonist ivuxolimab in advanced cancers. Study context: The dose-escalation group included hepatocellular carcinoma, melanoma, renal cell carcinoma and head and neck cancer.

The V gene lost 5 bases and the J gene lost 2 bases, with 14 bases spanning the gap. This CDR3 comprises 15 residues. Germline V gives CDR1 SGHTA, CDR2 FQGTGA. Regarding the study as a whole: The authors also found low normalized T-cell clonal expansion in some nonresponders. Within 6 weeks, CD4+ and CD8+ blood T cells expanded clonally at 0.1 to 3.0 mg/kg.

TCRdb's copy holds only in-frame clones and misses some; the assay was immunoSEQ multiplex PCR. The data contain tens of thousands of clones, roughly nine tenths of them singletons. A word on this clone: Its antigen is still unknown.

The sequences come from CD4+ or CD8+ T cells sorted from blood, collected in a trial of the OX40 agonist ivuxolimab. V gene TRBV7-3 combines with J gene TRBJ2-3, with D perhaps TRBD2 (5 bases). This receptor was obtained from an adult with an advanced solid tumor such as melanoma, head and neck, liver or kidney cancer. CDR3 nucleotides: TGTGCCAGCAGCCCAAGCGGCTATAACACAGATACGCAGTATTTT. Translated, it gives CASSPSGYNTDTQYF.